This is a list of T cell receptor beta chains from one sample in a study of T cells in Graves' hyperthyroidism and ophthalmopathy. MiXCR was run by TCRdb on the multiplex PCR reads, yielding one entry per CDR3 protein. The table shows 370,000 or so distinct CDR3 sequences, with roughly 25% occurring only once. Sequenced sample: blood. Source of these receptors: a man aged 45-60 years with Graves' hyperthyroidism. The CDR3 runs from the conserved cysteine through the conserved F or W. D genes are given only for firm matches. Expanded clones are given a class, and other clones once, few, many or no size at all.

CDR3	DNA	size	V	J	D	length
CASSLDGRAVETQYF	TGCGCCAGCAGCTTGGACGGGAGGGCTGTAGAGACCCAGTACTTC	-	TRBV5-1	TRBJ2-5	TRBD2	15
CASSTIHRDRPYNEQFF	TGTGCCAGCAGTACAATACACCGGGACAGACCATACAATGAGCAGTTCTTC	-	TRBV2	TRBJ2-1	TRBD1	17
CASSFRNTIYF	TGTGCCAGCAGTTTCAGAAACACCATATATTTT	-	TRBV28	TRBJ1-3	-	11
CASSFGPGDIGELFF	TGTGCCAGCAGTTTCGGTCCAGGGGATATTGGGGAGCTGTTTTTT	-	TRBV27	TRBJ2-2	-	15
CASSPPGQGAGELFF	TGTGCCAGCAGCCCCCCGGGACAGGGGGCCGGGGAGCTGTTTTTT	-	TRBV7-3	TRBJ2-2	TRBD1	15
CASSLRGKAYEQYF	TGTGCCAGCAGCCTTAGGGGTAAGGCCTACGAGCAGTACTTC	many	TRBV27	TRBJ2-7	-	14
CATSETGDLSYNEQFF	TGTGCCACCAGTGAGACAGGGGACCTTTCTTACAATGAGCAGTTCTTC	-	TRBV24-1	TRBJ2-1	TRBD1	16
CAWSDRMNTEAFF	TGTGCCTGGAGTGACAGGATGAACACTGAAGCTTTCTTT	many	TRBV30	TRBJ1-1	-	13
CASSSGLAGGKTQYF	TGTGCCAGCAGTTCGGGACTAGCGGGAGGGAAGACCCAGTACTTC	many	TRBV12-3/TRBV12-4	TRBJ2-5	TRBD2	15
CASSLAPNGADTQYF	TGCGCCAGCAGCTTGGCCCCCAACGGAGCAGATACGCAGTATTTT	-	TRBV5-1	TRBJ2-3	-	15
CASTIRGTGELFF	TGTGCCAGTACTATAAGAGGGACCGGGGAGCTGTTTTTT	-	TRBV19	TRBJ2-2	-	13
CASSYSIRGSSYNSPLHF	TGTGCCAGCAGTTACTCGATTCGGGGGAGCTCCTATAATTCACCCCTCCACTTT	-	TRBV6-2/TRBV6-3	TRBJ1-6	-	18
CASTGQNNEQFF	TGCGCCAGCACGGGACAAAACAATGAGCAGTTCTTC	few	TRBV10-2	TRBJ2-1	-	12
CASSFEGGPEAFF	TGTGCCAGCAGTTTTGAGGGAGGCCCTGAAGCTTTCTTT	-	TRBV27	TRBJ1-1	-	13
CASSLGVVGLQETQYF	TGTGCCAGCAGCTTAGGGGTTGTGGGTCTTCAAGAGACCCAGTACTTC	many	TRBV7-8	TRBJ2-5	-	16
CSAREVLNTEAFF	TGCAGTGCCCGGGAAGTTCTGAACACTGAAGCTTTCTTT	few	TRBV20-1	TRBJ1-1	-	13
CASYGMDTDTQYF	TGTGCCAGTTACGGGATGGATACAGATACGCAGTATTTT	few	TRBV19	TRBJ2-3	-	13
CSVDVDRGGETQYF	TGCAGCGTTGACGTCGACAGGGGCGGAGAGACCCAGTACTTC	many	TRBV29-1	TRBJ2-5	TRBD1	14
CASSYTPYNEQFF	TGTGCCAGCAGTTACACTCCCTACAATGAGCAGTTCTTC	few	TRBV6-2/TRBV6-3	TRBJ2-1	-	13
CASSEGAGGEAFF	TGTGCCAGCAGTGAAGGGGCAGGGGGTGAAGCTTTCTTT	-	TRBV6-1	TRBJ1-1	TRBD1	13